This paragraph reports one T cell receptor (beta chain). What it binds is not known. Produced via immunoSEQ multiplex PCR; TCRdb's table is partial and in-frame only. Among about 130,000 clones listed, around 94% were seen once. The V and J ends lost 5 bases and 2 bases respectively, with 18 bases between them. Germline V CDR1 and CDR2: GTSNPN, SVGIG (reference sequence). The CDR3 length is 15 residues. This entry is derived from a study of T cell responses to AZD1222 COVID-19 vaccine. Findings and limits, study-wide: The repertoires were collected only after the peak T cell response.

The TCR was taken from an adult in good health. The J gene is TRBJ1-1, the V gene TRBV30; the D is unclear. The sequencing used peripheral blood, collected on day 0 of AZD1222 vaccination. CDR3 bases: TGTGCCTGGCAATACCCTCCAACAGTTAACACTGAAGCTTTCTTT. The encoded protein is CAWQYPPTVNTEAFF.